The next 13 T cell receptor beta chains were all read from a single sample in a study of T cells in Graves' hyperthyroidism and ophthalmopathy (dated by TCRdb to about 2019). The library was made by multiplex PCR. Sequencing used an Illumina HiSeq 2000. TCR beta CDR3 regions were amplified from RNA transcripts. The first round of RT-PCR for the TCR CDR3 was performed with the HTBI primer set and the Qiagen OneStep RT-PCR kit. Clones were called with MiXCR by TCRdb after fastp trimmed the public reads at Q25, and only in-frame beta chains were retained. Rows are unified per CDR3 protein, each entry keeping the most common DNA and genes. The sample includes 300,000 to 450,000 distinct CDR3 sequences, with about 14% observed a single time. Jointly, the top ten make up 11% of the sample. Specimen: blood. The origin of the receptors is a woman in her fifties or sixties with Graves' hyperthyroidism.

This clonotype was seen a handful of times. The V and J genes are TRBV29-1 and TRBJ2-2; 9 bases fit TRBD1. There are 13 residues in the CDR3. CDR1 is SQVTM, CDR2 ANQGSEA, per germline. Trimming at V came to 7 bases and at J to 6 bases, leaving 6 bases not matched to a gene. CDR3 nucleotide sequence: TGCAGCGCGAGACGACAGGGGGCCGGGGAGCTGTTTTTT. Its translation is CSARRQGAGELFF.

Notes on this clonotype: At one boundary the junction diverges from the germline segment, which might be a read error. This sequence joins TRBV24-1 and TRBJ2-7; D gene ambiguous. Germline V gene sequence: CDR1 KGHDR, CDR2 SFDVKD. The CDR3 is 13 residues long. The CDR3 coding sequence is TGTGCCACCAGTGATAACATCAACTACGAGAAGTACTTC. This codes for CATSDNINYEKYF.

The chain employs TRBV5-5 and TRBJ2-7, with D possibly being TRBD1 or TRBD2 (5 bases each). The CDR3 runs to 14 residues. In germline, CDR1 is SGHKS, CDR2 YYEKEE (reference sequence). The ends were cut back, 0 bases at V and 5 bases at J, with 12 bases in the middle. The CDR3 loop is CASSLASGAHEQYF. CDR3 in DNA: TGTGCCAGCAGCTTGGCGTCCGGGGCCCACGAGCAGTACTTC.

This clonotype showed up many times. The rearrangement links TRBV15 to TRBJ2-3, with D perhaps TRBD1 (5 bases). Deletions cut 1 base from V and 0 bases from J, with 17 bases between. The CDR3 sequence is 18 residues long. The germline gives CDR1 LNHNV, CDR2 YYDKDF (reference sequence). Written as DNA, the CDR3 is TGTGCCACCAGCAGAGCGCGTTTGGGGCAGGCAAGCACAGATACGCAGTATTTT. This gives the protein CATSRARLGQASTDTQYF.

This clonotype occurred a few times. This chain joins TRBV20-1 and TRBJ2-7; 7 bases are shared with TRBD2. Losses at the gene ends were 1 base for V and 4 bases for J; bases not matched to a gene: 1. Germline loops: CDR1 DFQATT, CDR2 SNEGSKA (reference sequence). The length of the CDR3 is 12 residues. CDR3 DNA: TGCAGTGCTAGAGGGGAGGGATACGAGCAGTACTTC. It is translated as CSARGEGYEQYF.

In this sample, this clonotype turned up a few times. The V and J genes are TRBV6-6 and TRBJ2-1, with 7 positions matching TRBD2. The CDR3 consists of 15 residues. Germline CDR1 is MNHNY and CDR2 is SVGAGI (reference sequence). With 4 bases clipped from V and 0 bases from J, the junction kept 3 bases outside the gene matches. The CDR3, as DNA: TGTGCCAGCAGTTGGGGGAGGGTCTCCTACAATGAGCAGTTCTTC. Its protein product is CASSWGRVSYNEQFF.

This clonotype was observed many times. A read error may account for a junction end that differs from germline. This rearrangement joins TRBV2 to TRBJ2-3; TRBD2 agrees at 7 bases. The CDR3 is 15 amino acids. Germline values: CDR1 SNHLY, CDR2 FYNNEI. This CDR3 reads CASREGGSSTDTQYF. The CDR3 DNA sequence: TGTGCCAGCAGGGAAGGCGGGAGCAGCACAGATACGCAGTATTTT. Supplemented by reference TRBV2 and TRBJ2-3, the full variable domain reads EPEVTQTPSHQVTQMGQEVILRCVPISNHLYFYWYRQILGQKVEFLVSFYNNEISEKSEIFDDQFSVERPDGSNFTLKIRSTKLEDSAMYFCASREGGSSTDTQYFGPGTRLTVL.

This clonotype was found many times. The rearrangement uses TRBV12-3 or TRBV12-4 and TRBJ1-1; no reliable D call. This CDR3 region has 14 residues. The V end lost 8 bases, the J end lost 7 bases, and 20 bases lay between the germline ends. Here the CDR3 reads CASAPEVRWREAFF. In DNA form, the CDR3 reads TGTGCCAGCGCACCCGAGGTCCGGTGGCGTGAAGCTTTCTTT.

This clonotype occurred a few times. The rearrangement links TRBV6-1 to TRBJ2-7; D unresolved. Trimming removed 7 bases at V and 4 bases at J, with 8 bases between. The CDR3 is made up of 11 amino acids. Germline V gene sequence: CDR1 MNHNS, CDR2 SASEGT. This chain's CDR3 is CASKTAYEQYF. CDR3 DNA sequence: TGTGCCAGCAAGACTGCTTACGAGCAGTACTTC.

This clonotype was seen at least ten times. A junction boundary mismatches the germline segment, possibly from a read error. The chain joins TRBV4-1 to TRBJ1-4, with a weak D call TRBD1 (6 bases). Germline V CDR1 and CDR2: MGHRA, YSYEKL. The CDR3 contains 15 residues. Here the CDR3 DNA reads TGCGCCAGCAGCCAAGGGGCAGGGGTTAATGAAAACCTGTTTTTT. Amino acids: CASSQGAGVNENLFF.

V gene TRBV19 combines with J gene TRBJ1-3, with 8 bases identical to TRBD1. CDR3 length: 17 residues. The V and J ends lost 7 bases and 4 bases, in that order; junction bases with no gene match: 15. In germline, CDR1 is LNHDA, CDR2 SQIVND (reference sequence). For the CDR3, the DNA is TGTGCCAGTACCCCTCAACCCACAGGGGGTATCGGAAACACCATATATTTT. This sequence encodes CASTPQPTGGIGNTIYF.

The sample holds a few counts of this clonotype. This chain uses TRBV7-9 with TRBJ2-7; D call uncertain. From germline, CDR1 is SEHNR and CDR2 FQNEAQ (reference sequence). The CDR3 contains 13 residues. V lost 10 bases to trimming and J lost 3 bases, with 16 bases between them. CDR3 protein: CATSGDLSYEQYF. The CDR3 DNA follows: TGTGCCACCTCGGGCGACTTGAGCTACGAGCAGTACTTC. Complete variable domain (other parts from reference TRBV7-9 and TRBJ2-7): DTGVSQNPRHKITKRGQNVTFRCDPISEHNRLYWYRQTLGQGPEFLTYFQNEAQLEKSRLLSDRFSAERPKGSFSTLEIQRTEQGDSAMYLCATSGDLSYEQYFGPGTRLTVT.

The chain recombines TRBV12-3 or TRBV12-4 with TRBJ1-4; D is unresolved. The germline V and J ends were trimmed by 4 bases and 8 bases, with 20 bases remaining between them. This CDR3 contains 16 residues. The CDR3 DNA reads TGTGCCAGCAGTTCTTCAAGCCTCGCCGGGAACGAAAAACTGTTTTTT. This sequence encodes CASSSSSLAGNEKLFF.